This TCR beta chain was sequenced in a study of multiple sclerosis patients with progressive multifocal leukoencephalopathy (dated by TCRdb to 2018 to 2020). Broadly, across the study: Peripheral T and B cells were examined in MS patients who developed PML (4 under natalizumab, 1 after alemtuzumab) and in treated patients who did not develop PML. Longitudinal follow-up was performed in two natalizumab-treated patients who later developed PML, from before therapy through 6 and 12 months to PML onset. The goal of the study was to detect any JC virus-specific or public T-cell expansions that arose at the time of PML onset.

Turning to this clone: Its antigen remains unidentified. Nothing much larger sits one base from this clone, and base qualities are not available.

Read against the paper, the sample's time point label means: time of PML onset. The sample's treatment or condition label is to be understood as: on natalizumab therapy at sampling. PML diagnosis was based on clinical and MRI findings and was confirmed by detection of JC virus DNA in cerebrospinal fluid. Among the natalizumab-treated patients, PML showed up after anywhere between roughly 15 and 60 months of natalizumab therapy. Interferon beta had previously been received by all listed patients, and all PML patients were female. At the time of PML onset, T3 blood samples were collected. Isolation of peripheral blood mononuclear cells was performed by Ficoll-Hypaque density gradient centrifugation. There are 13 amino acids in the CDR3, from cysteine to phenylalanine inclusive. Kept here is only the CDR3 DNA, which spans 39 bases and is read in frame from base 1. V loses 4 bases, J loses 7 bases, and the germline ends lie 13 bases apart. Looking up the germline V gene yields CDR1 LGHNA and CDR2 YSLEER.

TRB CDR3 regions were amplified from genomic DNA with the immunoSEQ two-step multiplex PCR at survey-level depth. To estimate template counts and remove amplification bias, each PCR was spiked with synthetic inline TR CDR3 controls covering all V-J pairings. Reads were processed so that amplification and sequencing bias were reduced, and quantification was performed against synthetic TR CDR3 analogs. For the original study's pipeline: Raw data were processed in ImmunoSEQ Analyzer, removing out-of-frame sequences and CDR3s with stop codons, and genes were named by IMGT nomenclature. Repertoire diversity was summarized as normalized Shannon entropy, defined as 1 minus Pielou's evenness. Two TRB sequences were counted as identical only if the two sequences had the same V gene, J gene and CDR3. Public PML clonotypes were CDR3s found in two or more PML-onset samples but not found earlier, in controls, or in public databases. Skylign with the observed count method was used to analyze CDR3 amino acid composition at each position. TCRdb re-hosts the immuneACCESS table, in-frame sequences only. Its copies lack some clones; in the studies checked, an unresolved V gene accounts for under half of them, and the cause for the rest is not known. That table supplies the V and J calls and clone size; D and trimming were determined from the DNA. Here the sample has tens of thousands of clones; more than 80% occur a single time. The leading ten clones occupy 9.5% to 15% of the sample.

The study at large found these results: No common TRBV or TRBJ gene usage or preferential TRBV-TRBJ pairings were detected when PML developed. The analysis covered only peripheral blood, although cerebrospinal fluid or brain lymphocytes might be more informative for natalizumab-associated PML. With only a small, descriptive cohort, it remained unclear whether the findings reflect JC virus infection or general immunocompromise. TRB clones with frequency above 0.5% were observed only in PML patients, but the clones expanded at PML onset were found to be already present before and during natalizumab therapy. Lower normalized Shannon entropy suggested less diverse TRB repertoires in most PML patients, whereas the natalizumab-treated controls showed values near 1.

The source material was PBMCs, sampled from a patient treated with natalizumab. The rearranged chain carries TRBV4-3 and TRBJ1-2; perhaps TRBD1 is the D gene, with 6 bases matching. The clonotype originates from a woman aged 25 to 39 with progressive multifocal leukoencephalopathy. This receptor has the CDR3 CASSRTAGVGYTF. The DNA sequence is TGCGCCAGCAGCCGGACGGCAGGGGTTGGCTACACCTTC.